The 30 T cell receptor beta chains reported below all come from one sample, sequenced in a study of shared clonotypes between healthy human individuals. The protocol was immunoSEQ multiplex PCR, while the TCRdb copy is restricted to in-frame clones and leaves out a portion. The table records around 2.5 million clones, roughly 93% of them present only once. The sequenced material came from naive CD4+ T cells from PBMCs. Stated subset: CD45RA+ positively selected. The receptors originated from a man aged 18-30 years in good health. Some clones in this sample may be carry-over from other donors' samples.

V gene TRBV10-2 combines with J gene TRBJ2-7; 10 bases map to TRBD2. The V and J ends lost 6 bases and 5 bases, in that order; junction bases with no gene match: 7. Germline V gives CDR1 WSHSY, CDR2 SAAADI. The CDR3 covers 14 residues. The CDR3 DNA is TGCGCCAGCAGAACTAGCGGGATGGCCAACGAGCAGTACTTC. Translated, it gives CASRTSGMANEQYF.

V usage is TRBV28 and J usage is TRBJ2-7, with D tentatively TRBD2 (6 bases). CDR1 is MDHEN and CDR2 is SYDVKM in the germline V gene. The CDR3 contains 14 residues. Trimming cost V 6 bases and J 3 bases, with 15 bases left between them. CDR3 residues: CASSRPGRSYEQYF. CDR3 coding DNA: TGTGCCAGCAGCCGCCCCGGGAGAAGCTACGAGCAGTACTTC.

The V call is TRBV5-4, the J call TRBJ1-1, with no clear D. Trimming took 4 bases from V and 4 from J, leaving 14 bases between them. The CDR3 consists of 14 residues. Germline V gene sequence: CDR1 SGHNT, CDR2 YYREEE (reference sequence). The CDR3 is CASSLTTWGTEAFF. In nucleotides, the CDR3 is TGTGCCAGCAGCCTGACCACATGGGGCACTGAAGCTTTCTTT.

As regards this clone: Its ends do not fully match the called genes, so a read error is possible. The chain employs TRBV28 and TRBJ2-7, with D perhaps TRBD2 (5 bases). CDR3 size: 12 residues. The germline V gene has CDR1 MDHEN and CDR2 SYDVKM. The CDR3 loop is CASSSDSFEQYF. CDR3 nucleotides: TGTGCCAGCAGTTCGGACTCCTTCGAGCAGTACTTC.

V usage is TRBV11-2 and J usage is TRBJ1-4; D ambiguous. CDR3 length: 15 amino acids. CDR1 SGHAT and CDR2 FQNNGV come from the germline V gene. The V end was cut by 5 bases, the J end by 7 bases, with 17 bases between. Written as DNA, the CDR3 is TGTGCCAGCAGCCCTAGGACGGACCGGGTTGAAAAACTGTTTTTT. It codes for CASSPRTDRVEKLFF.

The gene calls are TRBV7-2 and TRBJ1-6; D not resolved. Trimming left V 5 bases short and J 8 bases short, with 13 bases between. The CDR3 is made up of 14 amino acids. Germline V gene data show CDR1 as SGHTA and CDR2 as FQGNSA. CDR3 bases: TGTGCCAGCAGCCCCCAAAGATCCCATTCACCCCTCCACTTT. Translated: CASSPQRSHSPLHF.

V and J are TRBV11-3 and TRBJ2-2; possibly TRBD1 or TRBD2 for D (5 bases each). Trimming removed 7 bases from V and 6 bases from J, with 9 bases in between. The CDR3 contains 12 residues. Germline V gene sequence: CDR1 SGHNT, CDR2 YENEEA. In DNA, the CDR3 is TGTGCCAGCAAGCGAGGGGCCGGGGAGCTGTTTTTT. It yields the protein CASKRGAGELFF.

The rearrangement joins TRBV4-1 to TRBJ1-2; D possibly corresponds to TRBD1 (5 bases). The length of the CDR3 is 15 residues. V was clipped by 0 bases and J by 8 bases, with 16 bases between them. The germline gives CDR1 MGHRA, CDR2 YSYEKL. As DNA, the CDR3 is TGCGCCAGCAGCCAAGATGTAGGCAGGGATTCCGGCTACACCTTC. It encodes CASSQDVGRDSGYTF.

About this clone: This same CDR3 is encoded by further DNA sequences in the sample. The rearrangement uses TRBV6-5 and TRBJ1-5; 10 nucleotides align to TRBD1. The CDR3 extends over 15 amino acids. V lost 0 bases and J lost 5; bases outside the gene matches: 1. Germline V gives CDR1 MNHEY, CDR2 SVGAGI. In DNA, the CDR3 is TGTGCCAGCAGTTACTCCGGACAGGGGGATCAGCCCCAGCATTTT. It encodes CASSYSGQGDQPQHF.

This chain connects TRBV7-8 to TRBJ2-1; TRBD2 is a possible D gene (7 bases). The CDR3 extends over 18 amino acids. Germline CDR1 SGHVS, CDR2 FQNEAQ. Trimming stripped 0 bases from V and 6 bases from J, with 21 bases between. The CDR3 sequence is CASSLALILGRGLNEQFF. CDR3 DNA: TGTGCCAGCAGCTTAGCGCTAATTCTGGGGCGGGGGCTCAATGAGCAGTTCTTC.

A remark on this clone: Other DNA sequences in this specimen translate into the identical CDR3. The chain employs TRBV5-1 and TRBJ2-1, with TRBD1 matching over 7 bases. The germline V gene has CDR1 SGHRS and CDR2 YFSETQ. The ends lost 0 bases at V and 8 bases at J; junction bases unmatched: 2. CDR3 length equals 13 residues. This CDR3 is CASSLGQGDEQFF. Here the CDR3 DNA reads TGCGCCAGCAGCTTGGGACAGGGCGATGAGCAGTTCTTC.

This clone was observed a handful of times. This chain connects TRBV9 to TRBJ1-1, with D perhaps TRBD1 (5 bases). The CDR3 spans 15 residues. Germline CDR1 and CDR2: SGDLS and YYNGEE. V lost 0 bases, J lost 0 bases, and 9 bases lay in between. DNA for the CDR3: TGTGCCAGCAGCGTAGGCTCAGGGATGAACACTGAAGCTTTCTTT. It translates to CASSVGSGMNTEAFF.

A word on this clone: Other nucleotide sequences from this sample produce the same CDR3. The chain carries TRBV2 and TRBJ2-1; D ambiguous. Between the trimmed V and J ends, which lost 5 bases and 4 bases, there was a span of 3 bases. There are 11 residues in the CDR3. CDR1 and CDR2 from the germline V gene are SNHLY and FYNNEI. CDR3 sequence reads: CASSLYNEQFF. The DNA of the CDR3 is TGTGCCAGCAGTCTTTACAATGAGCAGTTCTTC.

The V and J genes are TRBV6-6 and TRBJ2-5; D ambiguous. CDR1 and CDR2 (germline): MNHNY, SVGAGI (reference sequence). Trimming took 8 bases from V and 1 from J, leaving 17 bases between them. The CDR3 is 15 amino acids. CDR3 coding DNA: TGTGCCAGCCAAACACGGTCCCGGTTCCAAGAGACCCAGTACTTC. Translating it yields CASQTRSRFQETQYF.

The table lists this clone with a count of one. V gene TRBV19 combines with J gene TRBJ2-6; TRBD1 or TRBD2 may be the D gene (5 bases each). The ends were cut back, 6 bases at V and 0 bases at J, with 15 bases in the middle. CDR3 length: 17 residues. The germline gives CDR1 LNHDA, CDR2 SQIVND (reference sequence). CDR3 nucleotides: TGTGCCAGTAGCCCTGGGGACGGAATCTCTGGGGCCAACGTCCTGACTTTC. Residues: CASSPGDGISGANVLTF.

The genes are TRBV21-1 and TRBJ2-7; the table names TRBD2, a call not compared with the DNA. TRBV21-1 is termed a pseudogene. There are 14 residues in the CDR3. CDR3 nucleotides: TGTGCCAGCAGCAAACCTAGCGGAACCTACGAGCAGTACTTC. Its translation is CASSKPSGTYEQYF.

This clone was seen once. This rearrangement joins TRBV18 to TRBJ2-7, with 9 bases identical to TRBD1. V was pared by 3 bases and J by 2 bases, with 14 bases of the junction left unmatched. The CDR3 extends over 18 amino acids. Germline V gene lookup returns CDR1 KGHSH and CDR2 LQKENI. This CDR3 is CASSPLGQGLGSPYEQYF. The CDR3 DNA reads as TGTGCCAGCTCACCCTTGGGACAGGGCTTGGGTTCCCCCTACGAGCAGTACTTC.

V is TRBV7-9 and J is TRBJ2-7; possible D gene TRBD1, 6 bases. The CDR3 totals 16 residues. Trimming removed 5 bases at V and 1 base at J, with 18 bases between. Germline values: CDR1 SEHNR, CDR2 FQNEAQ (reference sequence). Here the CDR3 reads CASSPGHPSWSYEQYF. CDR3 nucleotide sequence: TGTGCCAGCAGCCCGGGACACCCCTCCTGGTCCTACGAGCAGTACTTC.

The CDR3: CASSHVGGRALNEQFF. The CDR3 DNA reads TGTGCCAGCAGCCACGTGGGCGGGAGGGCTTTAAATGAGCAGTTCTTC. J is TRBJ2-1 and V is TRBV7-2; TRBD2 agrees at 9 bases. V gave up 5 bases and J gave up 7 bases; unmatched junction bases: 12. Per the germline V gene, CDR1 is SGHTA and CDR2 is FQGNSA. There are 16 residues in the CDR3. The variable domain in full, with the rest retrieved from reference TRBV7-2 and TRBJ2-1, is GAGVSQSPSNKVTEKGKDVELRCDPISGHTALYWYRQSLGQGLEFLIYFQGNSAPDKSGLPSDRFSAERTGGSVSTLTIQRTQQEDSAVYLCASSHVGGRALNEQFFGPGTRLTVL.

The chain is built from TRBV19 and TRBJ1-1; 7 nucleotides line up with TRBD1. The germline V gene has CDR1 LNHDA and CDR2 SQIVND (reference sequence). CDR3 size: 13 residues. J gave up 6 bases and V 1 base, and 2 bases lay outside the gene matches. The CDR3 DNA reads as TGTGCCAGTAGTATAGGGCAGGGGGCTGAAGCTTTCTTT. Translating gives CASSIGQGAEAFF. Based on the CDR3 plus reference TRBV19 and TRBJ1-1, the full variable domain is DGGITQSPKYLFRKEGQNVTLSCEQNLNHDAMYWYRQDPGQGLRLIYYSQIVNDFQKGDIAEGYSVSREKKESFPLTVTSAQKNPTAFYLCASSIGQGAEAFFGQGTRLTVV.

The chain links TRBV10-3 to TRBJ1-2; 10 positions match TRBD1. Germline V gene data show CDR1 as ENHRY and CDR2 as SYGVKD. This CDR3 has 15 residues. The junction had 5 bases not matched to a gene; V was cut back by 5 bases and J by 2 bases. In DNA, the CDR3 is TGTGCCATCAGTAAAGACAGGGGGCGCAACTATGGCTACACCTTC. It encodes CAISKDRGRNYGYTF.

This sequence joins TRBV5-1 and TRBJ1-2; the D gene is possibly TRBD1 (6 bases). Trimming took off 2 bases at V and 0 bases at J, with 17 bases between the two ends. Germline assignment: CDR1 SGHRS and CDR2 YFSETQ. CDR3 size: 17 residues. The CDR3 nucleotides are TGCGCCAGCAGCTTACCCCCAACAGGGTCCGCTAACTATGGCTACACCTTC. It translates to CASSLPPTGSANYGYTF.

This chain joins TRBV10-3 and TRBJ2-1, with TRBD2 as a possible D gene (6 bases). Per germline, CDR1 ENHRY and CDR2 SYGVKD. The V end was cut by 6 bases, the J end by 4 bases, with 22 bases between. The CDR3 is 17 amino acids. The CDR3 DNA is TGTGCCATCAGGGCTAGCGAGCTCTTAGACGATTACAATGAGCAGTTCTTC. Translating it yields CAIRASELLDDYNEQFF.

The chain links TRBV6-5 to TRBJ2-1; a weak D match, TRBD1 (5 bases). V shed 2 bases and J shed 0 bases, with 8 bases lying between them. The CDR3 length is 15 residues. The germline gives CDR1 MNHEY, CDR2 SVGAGI. The DNA of the CDR3 is TGTGCCAGCAGTTACGGGGCTGTCTCCTACAATGAGCAGTTCTTC. Translation: CASSYGAVSYNEQFF.

The chain employs TRBV20-1 and TRBJ2-5; D is unclear. Germline lookup yields CDR1 DFQATT and CDR2 SNEGSKA (reference sequence). Between the trimmed V and J ends, which lost 3 bases and 4 bases, there was a span of 6 bases. This CDR3 contains 11 residues. The CDR3 sequence: CSASKVETQYF. The CDR3 nucleotides read TGCAGTGCTAGTAAAGTAGAGACCCAGTACTTC.

As DNA, the CDR3 is TGTGCCAGCAGCTTCCCTCGGGGGGGCGTCACTGAAGCTTTCTTT. Translating gives CASSFPRGGVTEAFF. V gene TRBV7-9 combines with J gene TRBJ1-1; a weak D match, TRBD1 (6 bases). Germline CDR1 is SEHNR and CDR2 is FQNEAQ (reference sequence). This CDR3 spans 15 amino acids. Trimming took off 3 bases at V and 4 bases at J, with 15 bases between the two ends.

This clone appeared a few times. The genes are TRBV28 and TRBJ1-5; D remains ambiguous. CDR1 and CDR2 from the germline V gene are MDHEN and SYDVKM. The germline V and J ends were trimmed by 6 bases and 7 bases, with 10 bases remaining between them. The CDR3 sequence is 12 residues long. The CDR3 protein is CASSRRRQPQHF. The CDR3 nucleotides read TGTGCCAGCAGCCGGAGGCGGCAGCCCCAGCATTTT.

The J gene is TRBJ2-1, the V gene TRBV5-4, with a weak D call TRBD1 (6 bases). This CDR3 comprises 16 residues. CDR1 and CDR2 from the germline V gene are SGHNT and YYREEE (reference sequence). V dropped 0 bases and J dropped 15 bases, with 25 bases sitting between them. The chain's CDR3 is CASSLAGTSTSRSLFF. The CDR3, as DNA: TGTGCCAGCAGCTTGGCCGGGACAAGTACGTCGCGTAGTCTGTTCTTC.

CDR3 DNA: TGTGCCAGCAGCGTAGAGCGATCAGCTGGAAACACCATATATTTT. Translated, it gives CASSVERSAGNTIYF. V and J are TRBV9 and TRBJ1-3; D unclear. V lost 0 bases, J lost 2 bases, and 9 bases lay in between. The CDR3 has 15 residues. Germline-derived CDR1 and CDR2 are SGDLS and YYNGEE.

This clone was found once. The chain has TRBV29-1 and TRBJ1-3; a weak D match, TRBD1 (5 bases). V lost 5 bases and J 3 bases, leaving 11 bases between the germline ends. Germline CDR1 SQVTM, CDR2 ANQGSEA. This CDR3 comprises 13 residues. CDR3 residues: CSVLLGRGNTIYF. The CDR3 bases are TGCAGCGTTCTTTTGGGGCGTGGAAACACCATATATTTT.